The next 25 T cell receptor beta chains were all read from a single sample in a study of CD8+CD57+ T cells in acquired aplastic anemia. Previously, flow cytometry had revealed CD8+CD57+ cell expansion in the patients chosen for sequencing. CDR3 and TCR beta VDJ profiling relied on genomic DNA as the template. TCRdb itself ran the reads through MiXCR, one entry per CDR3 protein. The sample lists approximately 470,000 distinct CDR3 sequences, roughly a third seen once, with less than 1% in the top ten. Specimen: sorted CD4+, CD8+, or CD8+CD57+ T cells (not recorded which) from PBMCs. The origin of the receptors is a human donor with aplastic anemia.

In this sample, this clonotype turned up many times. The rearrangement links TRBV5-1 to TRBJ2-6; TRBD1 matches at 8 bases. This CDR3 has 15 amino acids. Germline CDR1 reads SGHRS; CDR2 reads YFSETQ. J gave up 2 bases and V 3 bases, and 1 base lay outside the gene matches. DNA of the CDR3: TGCGCCAGCAGCTCGACAGGGGCTGGGGCCAACGTCCTGACTTTC. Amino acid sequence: CASSSTGAGANVLTF.

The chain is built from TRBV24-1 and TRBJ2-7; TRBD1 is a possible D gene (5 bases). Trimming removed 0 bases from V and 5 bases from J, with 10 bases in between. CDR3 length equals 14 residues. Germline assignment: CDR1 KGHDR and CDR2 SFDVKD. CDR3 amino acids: CATSDLWGLDEQYF. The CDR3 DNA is TGTGCCACCAGTGATTTGTGGGGCCTCGACGAGCAGTACTTC.

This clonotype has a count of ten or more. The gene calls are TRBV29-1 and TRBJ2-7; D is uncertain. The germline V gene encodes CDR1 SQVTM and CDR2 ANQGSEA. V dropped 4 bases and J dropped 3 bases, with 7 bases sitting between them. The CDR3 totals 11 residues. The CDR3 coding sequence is TGCAGCGTTGGACACCTCTACGAGCAGTACTTC. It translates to CSVGHLYEQYF.

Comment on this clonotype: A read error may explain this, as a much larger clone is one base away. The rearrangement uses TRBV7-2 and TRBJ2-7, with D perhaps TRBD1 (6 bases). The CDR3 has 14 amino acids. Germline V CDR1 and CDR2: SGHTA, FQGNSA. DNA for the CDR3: TGTGCCAGCGGCTTACGCAGGGGAGTCTACGAGCAGTACTTC. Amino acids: CASGLRRGVYEQYF.

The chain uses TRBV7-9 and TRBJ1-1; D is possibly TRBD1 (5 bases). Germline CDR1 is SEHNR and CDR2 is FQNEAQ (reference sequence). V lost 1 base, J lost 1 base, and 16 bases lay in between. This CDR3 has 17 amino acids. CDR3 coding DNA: TGTGCCAGCAGCTTAGGGGGGGGGATCAGATGGAACACTGAAGCTTTCTTT. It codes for CASSLGGGIRWNTEAFF.

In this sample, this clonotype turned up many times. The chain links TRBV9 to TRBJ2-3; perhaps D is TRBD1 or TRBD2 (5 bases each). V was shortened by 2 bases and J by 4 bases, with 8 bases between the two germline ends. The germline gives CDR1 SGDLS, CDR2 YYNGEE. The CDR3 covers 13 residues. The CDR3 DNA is TGTGCCAGCAGCGTCGGGGCGGCAGATACGCAGTATTTT. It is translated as CASSVGAADTQYF.

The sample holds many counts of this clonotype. The CDR3 is CASSHRDSAGDSPLHF. Written as DNA, the CDR3 is TGTGCCAGCAGCCACCGGGACAGCGCCGGGGATTCACCCCTCCACTTT. The chain employs TRBV7-8 and TRBJ1-6, with 7 bases matching TRBD1. J lost 8 bases, V lost 5 bases, and 12 bases had no gene match. The CDR3 has 16 amino acids. Per the germline V gene, CDR1 is SGHVS and CDR2 is FQNEAQ.

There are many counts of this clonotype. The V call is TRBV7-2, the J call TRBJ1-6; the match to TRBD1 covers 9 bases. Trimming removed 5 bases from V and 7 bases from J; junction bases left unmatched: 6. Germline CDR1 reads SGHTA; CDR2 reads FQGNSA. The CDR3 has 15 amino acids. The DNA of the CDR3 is TGTGCCAGCAGCGCCGGACAGGGGAACAATTCACCCCTCCACTTT. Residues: CASSAGQGNNSPLHF.

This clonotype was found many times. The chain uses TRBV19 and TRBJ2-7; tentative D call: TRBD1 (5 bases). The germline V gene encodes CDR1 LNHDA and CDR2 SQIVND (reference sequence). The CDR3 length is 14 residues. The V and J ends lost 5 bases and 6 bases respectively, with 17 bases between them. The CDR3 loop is CASSSRQGSTEQYF. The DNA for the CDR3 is TGTGCCAGTAGTTCAAGGCAGGGTTCGACCGAGCAGTACTTC.

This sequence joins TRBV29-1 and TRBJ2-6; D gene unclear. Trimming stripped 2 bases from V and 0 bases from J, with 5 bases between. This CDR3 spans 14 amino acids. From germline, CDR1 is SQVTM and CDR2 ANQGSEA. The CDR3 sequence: CSVEFGSGANVLTF. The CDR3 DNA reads TGCAGCGTTGAATTCGGCTCTGGGGCCAACGTCCTGACTTTC.

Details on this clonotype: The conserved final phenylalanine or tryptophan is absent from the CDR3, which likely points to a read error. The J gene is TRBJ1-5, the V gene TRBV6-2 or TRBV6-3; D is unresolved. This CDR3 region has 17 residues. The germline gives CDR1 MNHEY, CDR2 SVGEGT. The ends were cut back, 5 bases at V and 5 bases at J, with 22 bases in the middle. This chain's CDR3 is CASSPLRPLMEDQPQHL. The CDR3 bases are TGTGCCAGCAGTCCCCTTAGGCCGCTCATGGAGGATCAGCCCCAGCATCTT.

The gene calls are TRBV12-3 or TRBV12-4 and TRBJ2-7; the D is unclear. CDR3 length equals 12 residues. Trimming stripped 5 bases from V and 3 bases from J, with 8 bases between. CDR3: CASSPTNYEQYF. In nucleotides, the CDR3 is TGTGCCAGCAGTCCCACGAACTACGAGCAGTACTTC.

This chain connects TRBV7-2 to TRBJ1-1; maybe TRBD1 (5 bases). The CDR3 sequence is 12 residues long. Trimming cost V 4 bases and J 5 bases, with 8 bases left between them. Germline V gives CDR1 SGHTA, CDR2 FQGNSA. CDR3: CASSWAGTEAFF. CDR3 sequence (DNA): TGTGCCAGCAGCTGGGCAGGGACTGAAGCTTTCTTT.

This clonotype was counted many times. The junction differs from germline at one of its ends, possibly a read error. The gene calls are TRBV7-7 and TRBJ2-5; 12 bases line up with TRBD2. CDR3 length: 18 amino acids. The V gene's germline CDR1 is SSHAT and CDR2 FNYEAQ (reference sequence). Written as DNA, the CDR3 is TGTGCTAGCAGCTTACGATTGACTAGCGGGAGTAACGGTGAGACCCAGTACTTC. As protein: CASSLRLTSGSNGETQYF. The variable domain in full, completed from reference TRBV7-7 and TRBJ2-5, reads GAGVSQSPRYKVTKRGQDVTLRCDPISSHATLYWYQQALGQGPEFLTYFNYEAQPDKSGLPSDRFSAERPEGSISTLTIQRTEQRDSAMYRCASSLRLTSGSNGETQYFGPGTRLLVL.

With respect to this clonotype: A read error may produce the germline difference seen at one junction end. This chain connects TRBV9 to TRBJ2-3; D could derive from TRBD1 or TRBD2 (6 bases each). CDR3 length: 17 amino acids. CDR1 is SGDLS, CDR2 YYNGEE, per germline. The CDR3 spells CGSSVYPLGGNGDTQYF. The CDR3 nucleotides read TGTGGCAGCAGCGTATACCCTCTGGGGGGCAACGGAGATACGCAGTATTTT.

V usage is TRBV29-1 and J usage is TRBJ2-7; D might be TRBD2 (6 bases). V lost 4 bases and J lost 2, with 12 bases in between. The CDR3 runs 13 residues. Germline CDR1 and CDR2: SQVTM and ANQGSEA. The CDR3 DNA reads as TGCAGCGTTGCGACTAGTGAGCCCTACGAGCAGTACTTC. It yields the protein CSVATSEPYEQYF.

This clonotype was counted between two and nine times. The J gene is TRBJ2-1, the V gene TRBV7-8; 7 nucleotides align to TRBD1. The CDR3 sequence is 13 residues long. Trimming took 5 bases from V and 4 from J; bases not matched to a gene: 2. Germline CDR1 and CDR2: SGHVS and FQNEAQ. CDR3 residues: CASSRGQYNEQFF. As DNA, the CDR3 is TGTGCCAGCAGCCGGGGACAGTACAATGAGCAGTTCTTC.

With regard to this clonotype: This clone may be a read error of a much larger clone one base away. Here the CDR3 reads CSARNFNGYAF. CDR3 nucleotide sequence: TGCAGTGCACGGAATTTCAATGGCTACGCCTTC. This chain uses TRBV20-1 with TRBJ1-2, with D hard to call. Per germline, CDR1 DFQATT and CDR2 SNEGSKA (reference sequence). The CDR3 has 11 amino acids.

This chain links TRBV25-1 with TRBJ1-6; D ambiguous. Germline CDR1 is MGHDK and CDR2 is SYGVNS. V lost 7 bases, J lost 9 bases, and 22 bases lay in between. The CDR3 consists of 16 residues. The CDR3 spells CASKEEAGIPASPLHF. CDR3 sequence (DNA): TGTGCCAGCAAAGAAGAAGCGGGGATTCCAGCTTCACCCCTCCACTTT. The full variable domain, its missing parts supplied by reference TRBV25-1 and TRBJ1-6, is EADIYQTPRYLVIGTGKKITLECSQTMGHDKMYWYQQDPGMELHLIHYSYGVNSTEKGDLSSESTVSRIRTEHFPLTLESARPSHTSQYLCASKEEAGIPASPLHFGNGTRLTVT.

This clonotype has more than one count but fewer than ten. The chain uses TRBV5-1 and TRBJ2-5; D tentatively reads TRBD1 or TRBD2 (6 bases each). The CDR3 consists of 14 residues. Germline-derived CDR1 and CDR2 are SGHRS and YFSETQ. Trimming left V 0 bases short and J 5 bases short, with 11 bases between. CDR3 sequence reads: CASSLEGGRETQYF. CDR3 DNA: TGCGCCAGCAGCTTGGAGGGGGGCAGGGAGACCCAGTACTTC.

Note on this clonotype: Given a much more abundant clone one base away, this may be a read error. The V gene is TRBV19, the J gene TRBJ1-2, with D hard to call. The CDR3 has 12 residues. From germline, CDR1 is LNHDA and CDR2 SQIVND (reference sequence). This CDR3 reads CASSMEEYGYAF. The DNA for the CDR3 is TGTGCCAGTAGTATGGAGGAGTATGGCTACGCCTTC.

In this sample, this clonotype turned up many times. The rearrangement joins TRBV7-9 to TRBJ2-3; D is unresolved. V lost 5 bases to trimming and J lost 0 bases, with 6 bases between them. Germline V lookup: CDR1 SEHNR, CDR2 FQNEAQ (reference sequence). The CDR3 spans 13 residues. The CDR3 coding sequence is TGTGCCAGCAGCCAGAGTAGCACAGATACGCAGTATTTT. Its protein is CASSQSSTDTQYF.

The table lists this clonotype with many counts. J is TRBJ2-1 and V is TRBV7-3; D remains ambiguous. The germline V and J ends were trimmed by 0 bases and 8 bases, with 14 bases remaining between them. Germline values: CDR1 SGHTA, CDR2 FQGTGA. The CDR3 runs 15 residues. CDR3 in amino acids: CASSLTMASFDEQFF. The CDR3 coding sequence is TGTGCCAGCAGCTTAACGATGGCGTCGTTCGATGAGCAGTTCTTC. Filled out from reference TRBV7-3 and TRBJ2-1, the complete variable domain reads GAGVSQTPSNKVTEKGKYVELRCDPISGHTALYWYRQSLGQGPEFLIYFQGTGAADDSGLPNDRFFAVRPEGSVSTLKIQRTERGDSAVYLCASSLTMASFDEQFFGPGTRLTVL.

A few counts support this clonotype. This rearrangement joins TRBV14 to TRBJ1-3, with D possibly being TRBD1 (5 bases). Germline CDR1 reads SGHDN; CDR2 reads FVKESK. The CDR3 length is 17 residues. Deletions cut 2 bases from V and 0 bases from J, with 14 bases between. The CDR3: CASSQNRTPRSGNTIYF. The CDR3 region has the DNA TGTGCCAGCAGCCAAAACAGGACACCACGCTCTGGAAACACCATATATTTT.

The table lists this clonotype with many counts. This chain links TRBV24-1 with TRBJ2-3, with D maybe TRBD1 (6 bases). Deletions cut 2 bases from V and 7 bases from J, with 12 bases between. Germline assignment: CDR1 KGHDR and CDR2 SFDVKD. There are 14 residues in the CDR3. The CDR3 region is CATSDSRQAYTQYF. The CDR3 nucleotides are TGTGCCACCAGTGATTCTCGACAGGCATATACGCAGTATTTT.